The 30 T cell receptor beta chains listed next were all sequenced from one sample in a study of blood T cell repertoires in COVID-19. Generated by immunoSEQ multiplex PCR, the TCRdb table keeps only in-frame clones and is missing some. The table lists 400,000 to 550,000 clones, roughly 89% of them singletons, with approximately 4.3% in the top ten. Specimen: peripheral blood. The receptors were gathered from a woman aged 25 to 39 with acute or convalescent COVID-19.

This CDR3 reads CASSPLGDRGTGELFF. DNA of the CDR3: TGTGCCAGCAGCCCGCTGGGGGACAGGGGTACCGGGGAGCTGTTTTTT. The chain links TRBV3-1 (or the pseudogene TRBV3-2) to TRBJ2-2; 10 bases map to TRBD1. The CDR3 covers 16 residues. V shed 4 bases and J 5 bases; nucleotides not matched to a gene: 7. Germline V gives CDR1 LGHDT, CDR2 YNNKEL (reference sequence).

The genes are TRBV5-1 and TRBJ1-1, with a possible D match to TRBD1 (5 bases). Germline V gives CDR1 SGHRS, CDR2 YFSETQ. The ends were cut back, 4 bases at V and 0 bases at J, with 10 bases in the middle. The CDR3 is 14 amino acids. The CDR3 here is CASSQQGMNTEAFF. The CDR3 DNA reads TGCGCCAGCAGCCAGCAGGGAATGAACACTGAAGCTTTCTTT.

V and J are TRBV24-1 and TRBJ1-2; D is ambiguous. Trimming cost V 5 bases and J 1 base, with 10 bases left between them. CDR1 KGHDR and CDR2 SFDVKD come from the germline V gene. This CDR3 contains 14 residues. The chain's CDR3 is CATSGAADNYGYTF. In DNA form, the CDR3 reads TGTGCCACCAGTGGGGCAGCCGATAACTATGGCTACACCTTC.

The chain's CDR3 is CASKEGLNTEAFF. CDR3 DNA sequence: TGTGCCAGCAAAGAGGGATTGAACACTGAAGCTTTCTTT. V gene TRBV6-5 combines with J gene TRBJ1-1, with unresolved D. Trimming took off 7 bases at V and 0 bases at J, with 9 bases between the two ends. Germline V CDR1 and CDR2: MNHEY, SVGAGI. The CDR3 is 13 residues long.

There are a few counts of this clone. The chain joins TRBV30 to TRBJ2-7; 8 bases agree with TRBD2. V lost 3 bases, J lost 5 bases, and 3 bases stayed unmatched. Per germline, CDR1 GTSNPN and CDR2 SVGIG (reference sequence). There are 12 residues in the CDR3. CDR3 residues: CAWSAGRDEQYF. The CDR3 region has the DNA TGTGCCTGGAGCGCCGGGAGGGACGAGCAGTACTTC.

V and J are TRBV5-4 and TRBJ2-3; 11 bases fit TRBD2. The CDR3 consists of 17 residues. CDR1 and CDR2 from the germline V gene are SGHNT and YYREEE (reference sequence). V lost 2 bases, J lost 3 bases, and 8 bases stayed unmatched. For the CDR3, the DNA is TGTGCCAGCAGCTTTAGGGCTAGCGGGAGGATAACAGATACGCAGTATTTT. Residues: CASSFRASGRITDTQYF.

This sequence joins TRBV28 and TRBJ2-7, with TRBD1 matching 7 bases. The CDR3 has 14 amino acids. CDR1 is MDHEN, CDR2 SYDVKM, per germline. Trimming removed 6 bases from V and 2 bases from J; junction bases left unmatched: 7. DNA of the CDR3: TGTGCCAGCAGCCTCGGGACAGCTACCTACGAGCAGTACTTC. It is translated as CASSLGTATYEQYF.

This clone was counted only a few times. The chain joins TRBV7-9 to TRBJ1-1; D is possibly TRBD1 (5 bases). V was clipped by 1 base and J by 11 bases, with 11 bases between them. Germline V gene sequence: CDR1 SEHNR, CDR2 FQNEAQ (reference sequence). This CDR3 is 12 amino acids long. CDR3 in DNA: TGTGCCAGCAGCTTAGAGGGGAGCGGGGCTTTCTTT. Its translation is CASSLEGSGAFF.

The V call is TRBV9, the J call TRBJ2-2, with 8 bases identical to TRBD1. This CDR3 is 17 amino acids long. Germline CDR1 and CDR2: SGDLS and YYNGEE. V shed 4 bases and J 6 bases; nucleotides not matched to a gene: 14. The CDR3 reads CASSIRTGTGGPGELFF. The DNA of the CDR3 is TGTGCCAGCAGCATACGAACCGGGACAGGTGGGCCCGGGGAGCTGTTTTTT.

The gene calls are TRBV13 and TRBJ2-6; TRBD1 might be the D (8 bases). This CDR3 is built from 17 residues. Germline V lookup: CDR1 PRHDT, CDR2 FYEKMQ (reference sequence). Trimming took off 4 bases at V and 1 base at J, with 14 bases between the two ends. The CDR3 spells CASSWDRRGSGANVLTF. The DNA for the CDR3 is TGTGCCAGCAGCTGGGACAGGCGGGGGTCTGGGGCCAACGTCCTGACTTTC.

This clone occurred once. This chain connects TRBV7-8 to TRBJ1-2; a possible D gene is TRBD1 (6 bases). The ends were cut back, 3 bases at V and 5 bases at J, with 22 bases in the middle. Per germline, CDR1 SGHVS and CDR2 FQNEAQ. This CDR3 is built from 17 residues. The CDR3 protein is CASSFGEGPGHVYGYTF. The CDR3 DNA reads as TGTGCCAGCAGCTTCGGGGAGGGGCCGGGACATGTGTATGGCTACACCTTC.

The chain joins TRBV25-1 to TRBJ1-2, with D maybe TRBD1 (5 bases). Germline CDR1 and CDR2: MGHDK and SYGVNS. This CDR3 comprises 13 residues. Between the trimmed V and J ends, which lost 2 bases and 4 bases, there was a span of 8 bases. As DNA, the CDR3 is TGTGCCAGCAGTGAAGCCAGGGCCTATGGCTACACCTTC. It is translated as CASSEARAYGYTF.

The chain has TRBV28 and TRBJ2-6, with D perhaps TRBD1 (6 bases). CDR1 and CDR2 (germline): MDHEN, SYDVKM. The V and J ends lost 1 base and 2 bases respectively, with 18 bases between them. The CDR3 contains 19 residues. The CDR3 sequence is CASSLLVRDGGPGANVLTF. CDR3 nucleotides: TGTGCCAGCAGTTTATTAGTGAGAGATGGGGGCCCTGGGGCCAACGTCCTGACTTTC.

This chain connects TRBV6-5 to TRBJ1-1; 8 nucleotides agree with TRBD1. With V trimmed by 7 bases and J by 4 bases, 5 bases remained unmatched. Germline loops: CDR1 MNHEY, CDR2 SVGAGI. The length of the CDR3 is 13 residues. This CDR3 reads CASTGQGGTEAFF. The CDR3 DNA reads as TGTGCCAGCACTGGACAGGGTGGCACTGAAGCTTTCTTT.

Comment on this clone: At the DNA level, this CDR3 is encoded by other sequences in the same sample as well. The chain links TRBV9 to TRBJ2-2; D not resolved. Germline V gene sequence: CDR1 SGDLS, CDR2 YYNGEE. V shed 0 bases and J shed 5 bases, with 5 bases lying between them. CDR3 length: 13 residues. The CDR3 is CASSVGGTGELFF. The CDR3 nucleotides read TGTGCCAGCAGCGTAGGAGGAACCGGGGAGCTGTTTTTT.

V usage is TRBV5-1 and J usage is TRBJ2-3; no clear D. V dropped 3 bases and J dropped 2 bases, with 10 bases sitting between them. The CDR3 runs to 14 residues. Germline CDR1 reads SGHRS; CDR2 reads YFSETQ. CDR3: CASSSYYFTDTQYF. In nucleotides, the CDR3 is TGCGCCAGCAGCTCCTACTACTTCACAGATACGCAGTATTTT.

The rearrangement uses TRBV15 and TRBJ2-5, with D tentatively TRBD2 (5 bases). The germline V and J ends were trimmed by 1 base and 2 bases, with 8 bases remaining between them. Germline V gene lookup returns CDR1 LNHNV and CDR2 YYDKDF (reference sequence). CDR3 length: 14 residues. The CDR3 DNA is TGTGCCACCAGCAGAGTTGGGAGACAAGAGACCCAGTACTTC. This sequence encodes CATSRVGRQETQYF.

This rearrangement joins TRBV7-8 to TRBJ2-5; D call uncertain. The CDR3 has 15 amino acids. V lost 1 base and J 5 bases, leaving 14 bases between the germline ends. Germline V gene data show CDR1 as SGHVS and CDR2 as FQNEAQ. The DNA for the CDR3 is TGTGCCAGCAGCTTAGTCGAATCCCGTCGGGAGACCCAGTACTTC. This translates into CASSLVESRRETQYF.

The gene calls are TRBV11-2 and TRBJ2-1, with 12 bases identical to TRBD2. Germline V gene lookup returns CDR1 SGHAT and CDR2 FQNNGV. Trimming at V came to 5 bases and at J to 8 bases, leaving 13 bases not matched to a gene. There are 17 residues in the CDR3. The chain's CDR3 is CASSPRGSSGGAYEQFF. CDR3 nucleotide sequence: TGTGCCAGCAGCCCTAGAGGGTCTAGCGGGGGGGCATATGAGCAGTTCTTC.

The chain recombines TRBV9 with TRBJ2-3, with D possibly matching TRBD2 (7 bases). The CDR3 is 14 amino acids. Trimming cost V 4 bases and J 9 bases, with 18 bases left between them. From germline, CDR1 is SGDLS and CDR2 YYNGEE. CDR3 amino acids: CASSPSGVRGTQYF. In DNA form, the CDR3 reads TGTGCCAGCAGCCCGAGCGGGGTAAGGGGGACGCAGTATTTT.

This chain uses TRBV4-2 with TRBJ2-3, with TRBD2 identical over 8 bases. V dropped 0 bases and J dropped 5; count of bases not matched to a gene: 10. Germline CDR1 reads LGHNA; CDR2 reads YNFKEQ. The CDR3 loop spans 17 amino acids. CDR3 DNA sequence: TGTGCCAGCAGCCAAGAAATGGCTAGCGGGTCGAAAGATACGCAGTATTTT. The encoded protein is CASSQEMASGSKDTQYF.

The chain couples TRBV30 to TRBJ1-2, with TRBD1 as a possible D gene (5 bases). This CDR3 is built from 14 residues. With 2 bases removed from V and 4 bases from J, the gap between germline ends came to 14 bases. Germline loops: CDR1 GTSNPN, CDR2 SVGIG (reference sequence). DNA for the CDR3: TGTGCCTGGAGTACCACGGGGGGAGGCTATGGCTACACCTTC. It specifies CAWSTTGGGYGYTF.

This chain connects TRBV10-2 to TRBJ2-4, with 7 nucleotides matching TRBD2. The germline V gene encodes CDR1 WSHSY and CDR2 SAAADI. The CDR3 length is 15 residues. V shed 3 bases and J 1 base; nucleotides not matched to a gene: 3. CDR3 bases: TGCGCCAGCAGTGATTGGGAGGGCGCCAAAAACATTCAGTACTTC. This translates into CASSDWEGAKNIQYF.

J is TRBJ2-1 and V is TRBV6-6, with D possibly matching TRBD2 (6 bases). Looked up from germline, CDR1 is MNHNY and CDR2 is SVGAGI (reference sequence). The CDR3 covers 14 residues. V shed 6 bases and J shed 1 base, with 10 bases lying between them. CDR3 in amino acids: CASREGLSYNEQFF. For the CDR3, the DNA is TGTGCCAGCAGGGAAGGACTATCCTACAATGAGCAGTTCTTC.

The count of this clone is one. This chain uses TRBV18 with TRBJ2-1; unclear D gene. Germline CDR1 KGHSH, CDR2 LQKENI. V gave up 1 base and J gave up 0 bases, with 4 bases separating them. The CDR3 contains 14 residues. CDR3 amino acids: CASSPLISYNEQFF. DNA of the CDR3: TGTGCCAGCTCACCACTTATCTCCTACAATGAGCAGTTCTTC.

This chain joins TRBV12-5 and TRBJ1-1; TRBD1 agrees at 7 bases. Germline CDR1 is LGHNT and CDR2 is FRNRAP. The CDR3 loop spans 14 amino acids. Losses at the gene ends were 6 bases for V and 1 base for J; bases not matched to a gene: 5. The DNA of the CDR3 is TGTGCTAGTGGACTGGGACAGCAGAACACTGAAGCTTTCTTT. It translates to CASGLGQQNTEAFF.

The V call is TRBV5-3, the J call TRBJ2-7; 7 bases fit TRBD1. TRBV5-3 is an ORF for which the function is uncertain. The CDR3 has 14 amino acids. V trimming: 3 bases; J trimming: 3 bases; junction bases outside the gene matches: 6. This CDR3 reads CARSSRTGFYEQYF. Here the CDR3 DNA reads TGTGCCAGAAGCTCGCGGACAGGTTTCTACGAGCAGTACTTC.

The rearrangement links TRBV11-1 to TRBJ2-3, with 12 positions matching TRBD2. CDR3 length: 15 amino acids. The V gene end was trimmed by 3 bases and the J gene end by 8 bases; junction bases not matched to a gene: 6. CDR1 is SGHAT and CDR2 is FQDESV in the germline V gene (reference sequence). The CDR3 nucleotides read TGTGCCAGCAGCTTGTGGTCTAGCGGGGGGGGTACGCAGTATTTT. Amino acids: CASSLWSSGGGTQYF.

This chain joins TRBV12-3 or TRBV12-4 and TRBJ2-7; D unclear. The CDR3 covers 11 residues. V was shortened by 10 bases and J by 3 bases, with 10 bases between the two germline ends. CDR3 in amino acids: CAIRSGYEQYF. CDR3 coding DNA: TGTGCCATCAGGTCAGGCTACGAGCAGTACTTC.

This CDR3 reads CASSLAGNQPQHF. Written as DNA, the CDR3 is TGTGCCAGCAGCTTGGCAGGGAATCAGCCCCAGCATTTT. The genes are TRBV5-4 and TRBJ1-5; perhaps TRBD1 as D (5 bases). Germline loops: CDR1 SGHNT, CDR2 YYREEE (reference sequence). This CDR3 contains 13 residues. With 0 bases removed from V and 4 bases from J, the gap between germline ends came to 5 bases.